These T cell receptor beta chains were read from a single sample in a study of regulatory T cells in long-lasting Graves disease. TCRdb called the multiplex PCR reads again in MiXCR, with one record for every CDR3 protein. The sample contains about 520,000 distinct CDR3 sequences, about 12% of which appear only once. This sample also appeared in a second study, on T cells in Graves' hyperthyroidism and ophthalmopathy.

The sample consisted of peripheral blood mononuclear cells (PBMCs), taken at new diagnosis, from a patient treated with antithyroid drugs. These receptor sequences come from a woman aged 30 to 39 with Graves disease. Each CDR3 is given with its conserved first and last residue. D genes are given only for firm matches. A row's size may be missing; if present it is once, few, many or a size class.

few	.	TRBJ2-1	TRBV15	TGTGCCACCAGCAGCCGGGACGGACAAAACAATGAGCAGTTCTTC	CATSSRDGQNNEQFF
few	TRBD1	TRBJ2-4	TRBV4-2	TGTGCCAGCAGCCAATTGGGTGGGACAGGGTTTCTAGCCAAAAACATTCAGTACTTC	CASSQLGGTGFLAKNIQYF
once	.	TRBJ2-6	TRBV20-1	TGCAGTGCTACTCTCTCTCCGAGGGGTGGGGCCAACGTCCTGACTTTC	CSATLSPRGGANVLTF
many	TRBD1	TRBJ1-5	TRBV20-1	TGCAGTGCTAGAGGGGACAGTCATCAGCCCCAGCATTTT	CSARGDSHQPQHF
many	.	TRBJ2-1	TRBV30	TGTGCCTGGAGCGTAGGCTCCTACAATGAGCAGTTCTTC	CAWSVGSYNEQFF
many	TRBD2	TRBJ2-3	TRBV2	TGTGCCAGCAGCGCGACTAGCGGGAGGGGCACAGATACGCAGTATTTT	CASSATSGRGTDTQYF
many	TRBD1	TRBJ1-2	TRBV29-1	TGCAGCGTTGAAGTCCCAACAGGGGGCATGGGGTATGGCTACACCTTC	CSVEVPTGGMGYGYTF
many	.	TRBJ2-7	TRBV10-2	TGCGCCAGCAGCGAAGGGACCACCGGTCCGTACGAGCAGTACTTC	CASSEGTTGPYEQYF
.	TRBD1	TRBJ2-3	TRBV18	TGTGCCAGCTCACCACCCGGGACAGGGGAAGATACGCAGTATTTT	CASSPPGTGEDTQYF
many	.	TRBJ2-3	TRBV27	TGTGCCAGCAGTCCACCCCTGGACGGCAGCACAGATACGCAGTATTTT	CASSPPLDGSTDTQYF
few	TRBD1	TRBJ2-3	TRBV27	TGTGCCAGCAGTTTATCGTGGGGTGACAGGGGAGCAGATACGCAGTATTTT	CASSLSWGDRGADTQYF
many	.	TRBJ2-1	TRBV30	TGTGCCTGGGGCCTTTTCACCTCCTACAATGAGCAGTTCTTC	CAWGLFTSYNEQFF
few	.	TRBJ1-1	TRBV30	TGTGCCTGGATGCCGGGTCCGGATCCTTTCTTT	CAWMPGPDPFF
few	TRBD1	TRBJ2-3	TRBV2	TGTGCCAGCAGTGCGACAGGGGAGATCACAGATACGCAGTATTTT	CASSATGEITDTQYF
.	.	TRBJ2-1	TRBV29-1	TGCAGCGTCCTGTCGCGACAGGTTAGGGGCAATGAGCAGTTCTTC	CSVLSRQVRGNEQFF
many	.	TRBJ2-3	TRBV27	TGTGCCAGCAGTTTAATCCCCGGCACAGATACGCAGTATTTT	CASSLIPGTDTQYF
many	.	TRBJ1-1	TRBV30	TGTGCCTGGAGTCGGGGCGGTGAAGCTTTCTTT	CAWSRGGEAFF
many	.	TRBJ1-1	TRBV6-5	TGTGCCAGCAGTTACTCCATGTCGAGGGCGATGAACACTGAAGCTTTCTTT	CASSYSMSRAMNTEAFF
many	.	TRBJ1-5	TRBV30	TGTGCCTGGAGTGTACAGAGTAGCAGGGGAGGTCTTAGTAATCAGCCCCAGCATTTT	CAWSVQSSRGGLSNQPQHF
many	.	TRBJ2-5	TRBV2	TGTGCCAGCATCCAAAGGGCAGAGACCCAGTACTTC	CASIQRAETQYF
.	.	TRBJ2-4	TRBV15	TGTGCCACCAGCAGAGATGTCGGTAGACCCAAAAACATTCAGTACTTC	CATSRDVGRPKNIQYF
.	.	TRBJ1-5	TRBV27	TGTGCCAGCGCCGTCGGACGAGGCTGGCAGCCCCAGCATTTT	CASAVGRGWQPQHF
many	TRBD2	TRBJ2-1	TRBV11-2	TGTGCCAGCAGCCCAGAAAGCGGGAGAGCAATCTTC	CASSPESGRAIF
many	.	TRBJ1-2	TRBV7-2	TGTGCCAGCAGCTTAGCCCACGGGGACGGGGGCTACACCTTC	CASSLAHGDGGYTF
many	TRBD2	TRBJ2-1	TRBV7-9	TGTGCCAGCAGCTTAGAAGTGGGTAGCGGGTTAAGGGAGCAGTTCTTC	CASSLEVGSGLREQFF
many	.	TRBJ2-6	TRBV27	TGTGCCAGCAGTACCCGGGACGGAACGTACTCTGGGGCCAACGTCCTGACTTTC	CASSTRDGTYSGANVLTF
few	.	TRBJ1-5	TRBV27	TGTGCCAGCAGTGCGGACGTCAATCAGCCCCAGCATTTT	CASSADVNQPQHF
.	TRBD2	TRBJ2-7	TRBV20-1	TGCAGTGCTAGGAGCCCTAGCGGGTACTACGAGCACTACTTC	CSARSPSGYYEHYF
many	.	TRBJ1-3	TRBV2	TGTGCCAGCAGTGAAGAGGCCCGCTCTGGAAACACCATATATTTT	CASSEEARSGNTIYF
many	.	TRBJ1-1	TRBV6-1	TGTGCCAGCAGCCCCTTTCGGGGAGTTAACACTGAAGCTTTCTTT	CASSPFRGVNTEAFF
.	.	TRBJ1-3	TRBV7-9	TGTGCCAGCAGCTTATCTGGGGGCTTCTCTGGAAACACCATATATTTT	CASSLSGGFSGNTIYF
many	.	TRBJ1-2	TRBV28	TGTGCCAGCAGTTTCAGGGTGCGATATGGCTACACCTTC	CASSFRVRYGYTF